These T cell receptor beta chains were read from a single sample in a study of T-cell memory formation after mild COVID-19. Via MiXCR, TCRdb re-called the 5' RACE reads, giving one row per CDR3 protein. In the table there are some 260,000 distinct CDR3 sequences, about a sixth of which are singletons. Sequencing was performed on PBMCs or a T cell subset sorted from them (not recorded which). The source is a young man who had mild COVID-19 (a few samples of this study predate the infection). Cell type and time point are not known. The CDR3 runs from the conserved cysteine through the conserved F or W. Each record gives: clone size, D gene, J gene, V gene, CDR3 protein, CDR3 DNA. A D gene is named only where the DNA matches it firmly. The listing skips clone size in some rows; elsewhere it reads once, few, many or a size class.

clone_size: many; d_call: .; j_call: TRBJ1-5; v_call: TRBV7-8; cdr3_aa: CASSLLSSGGNQPQHF; cdr3_nt: TGTGCCAGCAGCTTATTGTCATCAGGGGGCAATCAGCCCCAGCATTTT
clone_size: few; d_call: .; j_call: TRBJ2-7; v_call: TRBV5-1; cdr3_aa: CASSYTGAGFSYEQYF; cdr3_nt: TGCGCCAGCAGCTATACTGGGGCAGGGTTTTCGTACGAGCAGTACTTC
clone_size: .; d_call: TRBD2; j_call: TRBJ2-3; v_call: TRBV10-3; cdr3_aa: CAIKAGGPISADTQYF; cdr3_nt: TGTGCCATCAAGGCGGGGGGGCCTATCAGTGCAGATACGCAGTATTTT
clone_size: few; d_call: TRBD1; j_call: TRBJ2-5; v_call: TRBV7-8; cdr3_aa: CASSSPGTGGETQYF; cdr3_nt: TGTGCCAGCAGCTCTCCTGGGACAGGGGGAGAGACCCAGTACTTC
clone_size: .; d_call: .; j_call: TRBJ1-1; v_call: TRBV7-2; cdr3_aa: CASSPGHLNTEAFF; cdr3_nt: TGTGCCAGCAGCCCGGGACACCTGAACACTGAAGCTTTCTTT
clone_size: many; d_call: .; j_call: TRBJ2-3; v_call: TRBV5-5; cdr3_aa: CASSFDSLLEDTQYF; cdr3_nt: TGTGCCAGCAGCTTCGACTCCCTTTTGGAAGATACGCAGTATTTT
clone_size: few; d_call: .; j_call: TRBJ2-1; v_call: TRBV9; cdr3_aa: CASSVGRQGYNEQFF; cdr3_nt: TGTGCCAGCAGCGTAGGACGGCAGGGTTACAATGAGCAGTTCTTC
clone_size: .; d_call: .; j_call: TRBJ2-5; v_call: TRBV20-1; cdr3_aa: CSARVYQETQYF; cdr3_nt: TGCAGTGCTAGAGTCTATCAAGAGACCCAGTACTTC
clone_size: many; d_call: .; j_call: TRBJ2-3; v_call: TRBV20-1; cdr3_aa: CSAKEGQRSPGTQYF; cdr3_nt: TGCAGTGCTAAAGAGGGGCAGAGGAGTCCGGGTACGCAGTATTTT
clone_size: many; d_call: .; j_call: TRBJ2-1; v_call: TRBV24-1; cdr3_aa: CATSEFTGSWFF; cdr3_nt: TGTGCCACCAGTGAATTTACAGGGTCTTGGTTCTTC
clone_size: few; d_call: TRBD1; j_call: TRBJ2-1; v_call: TRBV25-1; cdr3_aa: CASTRAGGYEQFF; cdr3_nt: TGTGCCAGCACGAGGGCAGGGGGCTATGAGCAGTTCTTC
clone_size: .; d_call: .; j_call: TRBJ1-2; v_call: TRBV5-1; cdr3_aa: CASSLESAVYGYTF; cdr3_nt: TGCGCCAGCAGCTTGGAGTCTGCCGTCTATGGCTACACCTTC
clone_size: .; d_call: .; j_call: TRBJ2-3; v_call: TRBV5-1; cdr3_aa: CASSLEAPPQYF; cdr3_nt: TGCGCCAGCAGCTTGGAGGCCCCACCGCAGTATTTT
clone_size: few; d_call: .; j_call: TRBJ1-5; v_call: TRBV6-6; cdr3_aa: CASSSGLPQHF; cdr3_nt: TGTGCCAGCAGTTCGGGGTTGCCCCAGCATTTT
clone_size: few; d_call: .; j_call: TRBJ1-2; v_call: TRBV7-2; cdr3_aa: CASSFGTTYGYTF; cdr3_nt: TGTGCCAGCAGCTTCGGAACAACCTATGGCTACACCTTC
clone_size: .; d_call: .; j_call: TRBJ2-7; v_call: TRBV20-1; cdr3_aa: CSAKNRGGFYEQYF; cdr3_nt: TGCAGTGCTAAAAACAGGGGGGGCTTCTACGAGCAGTACTTC
clone_size: few; d_call: .; j_call: TRBJ1-1; v_call: TRBV3-1; cdr3_aa: CASSLTDTEAFF; cdr3_nt: TGTGCCAGCAGCCTGACGGATACTGAAGCTTTCTTT
clone_size: .; d_call: TRBD2; j_call: TRBJ2-5; v_call: TRBV6-2/TRBV6-3; cdr3_aa: CASSYSAGGTQETQYF; cdr3_nt: TGTGCCAGCAGTTACTCAGCGGGGGGCACTCAAGAGACCCAGTACTTC
clone_size: few; d_call: .; j_call: TRBJ2-3; v_call: TRBV5-4; cdr3_aa: CASSPTTIGGGTDTQYF; cdr3_nt: TGTGCCAGCTCCCCTACTACTATCGGGGGAGGCACAGATACGCAGTATTTT
clone_size: few; d_call: .; j_call: TRBJ1-5; v_call: TRBV7-2; cdr3_aa: CASSLLGWGGKNQPQHF; cdr3_nt: TGTGCCAGCAGCCTCCTCGGATGGGGGGGGAAAAATCAGCCCCAGCATTTT
clone_size: many; d_call: .; j_call: TRBJ2-3; v_call: TRBV5-1; cdr3_aa: CASSLSEDTQYF; cdr3_nt: TGCGCCAGCAGCTTAAGTGAAGATACGCAGTATTTT
clone_size: .; d_call: .; j_call: TRBJ2-2; v_call: TRBV27; cdr3_aa: CASSFGRAVTGELFF; cdr3_nt: TGTGCCAGCAGTTTCGGTAGGGCGGTCACCGGGGAGCTGTTTTTT
clone_size: .; d_call: .; j_call: TRBJ1-1; v_call: TRBV20-1; cdr3_aa: CSASVTGSYEAFF; cdr3_nt: TGCAGTGCTAGTGTTACAGGGAGCTATGAAGCTTTCTTT
clone_size: .; d_call: .; j_call: TRBJ2-3; v_call: TRBV6-1; cdr3_aa: CASSPSWGGTDTQYF; cdr3_nt: TGTGCCAGCAGTCCCTCCTGGGGGGGCACAGATACGCAGTATTTT
clone_size: .; d_call: .; j_call: TRBJ1-6; v_call: TRBV18; cdr3_aa: CASSPTTPSSYNSPLHF; cdr3_nt: TGTGCCAGCTCACCAACCACGCCTAGCTCCTATAATTCACCCCTCCACTTT
clone_size: few; d_call: TRBD1; j_call: TRBJ1-3; v_call: TRBV2; cdr3_aa: CASTTGGSGNTIYF; cdr3_nt: TGTGCCAGCACTACAGGGGGAAGTGGAAACACCATATATTTT
clone_size: few; d_call: TRBD2; j_call: TRBJ2-5; v_call: TRBV3-1; cdr3_aa: CASSQAGGKETQYF; cdr3_nt: TGTGCCAGCAGCCAAGCGGGGGGGAAAGAGACCCAGTACTTC
clone_size: few; d_call: .; j_call: TRBJ1-1; v_call: TRBV7-9; cdr3_aa: CASIQTGLGREAFF; cdr3_nt: TGTGCCAGCATCCAAACGGGGTTAGGCAGGGAAGCTTTCTTT
clone_size: .; d_call: .; j_call: TRBJ1-2; v_call: TRBV5-8; cdr3_aa: CASSLLGNRNYGYTF; cdr3_nt: TGTGCCAGCAGCTTGCTCGGAAACAGGAACTATGGCTACACCTTC
clone_size: few; d_call: .; j_call: TRBJ1-1; v_call: TRBV3-1; cdr3_aa: CASSRDHTEAFF; cdr3_nt: TGTGCCAGCAGCCGGGACCACACTGAAGCTTTCTTT
clone_size: .; d_call: .; j_call: TRBJ2-1; v_call: TRBV4-1; cdr3_aa: CASSQDEERDLPYNEQFF; cdr3_nt: TGCGCCAGCAGCCAAGATGAGGAAAGGGACTTACCCTACAATGAGCAGTTCTTC
clone_size: many; d_call: TRBD2; j_call: TRBJ2-7; v_call: TRBV5-1; cdr3_aa: CASSAQRGGSYEQYF; cdr3_nt: TGCGCCAGCAGCGCCCAGCGGGGGGGCTCCTACGAGCAGTACTTC
clone_size: .; d_call: TRBD1; j_call: TRBJ2-4; v_call: TRBV20-1; cdr3_aa: CSAPGWKGQGWSASIQYF; cdr3_nt: TGCAGTGCTCCTGGCTGGAAGGGACAGGGCTGGAGCGCATCCATTCAGTACTTC
clone_size: many; d_call: TRBD2; j_call: TRBJ2-5; v_call: TRBV7-6; cdr3_aa: CASRFAGGETQYF; cdr3_nt: TGTGCCAGCAGATTCGCGGGGGGAGAGACCCAGTACTTC
clone_size: .; d_call: .; j_call: TRBJ1-1; v_call: TRBV5-1; cdr3_aa: CASSLTEMNTEAFF; cdr3_nt: TGCGCCAGCAGCTTGACGGAAATGAACACTGAAGCTTTCTTT
clone_size: .; d_call: TRBD2; j_call: TRBJ2-1; v_call: TRBV3-1; cdr3_aa: CASSRRRGGPNEQFF; cdr3_nt: TGTGCCAGCAGCCGGCGTCGCGGGGGGCCCAATGAGCAGTTCTTC
clone_size: once; d_call: .; j_call: TRBJ1-2; v_call: TRBV18; cdr3_aa: CASSPSEGGTDGYTF; cdr3_nt: TGTGCCAGCTCCCCAAGCGAAGGGGGGACGGATGGCTACACCTTC
clone_size: few; d_call: .; j_call: TRBJ1-1; v_call: TRBV20-1; cdr3_aa: CSARAGSVNTEAFF; cdr3_nt: TGCAGTGCTAGAGCAGGGAGCGTGAACACTGAAGCTTTCTTT
clone_size: .; d_call: TRBD2; j_call: TRBJ2-3; v_call: TRBV20-1; cdr3_aa: CSASSGGGTDTQYF; cdr3_nt: TGCAGTGCTAGTAGCGGGGGAGGCACAGATACGCAGTATTTT
clone_size: .; d_call: .; j_call: TRBJ2-5; v_call: TRBV5-1; cdr3_aa: CASSLLRTETQYF; cdr3_nt: TGCGCCAGCAGCTTGCTCCGCACGGAGACCCAGTACTTC
clone_size: .; d_call: .; j_call: TRBJ2-2; v_call: TRBV4-3; cdr3_aa: CASSQDPPRTNTGELFF; cdr3_nt: TGCGCCAGCAGCCAAGATCCCCCGAGGACGAACACCGGGGAGCTGTTTTTT
clone_size: few; d_call: TRBD2; j_call: TRBJ2-3; v_call: TRBV6-5; cdr3_aa: CASSYRSGGGDTQYF; cdr3_nt: TGTGCCAGCAGTTACCGTAGCGGGGGTGGAGATACGCAGTATTTT
clone_size: .; d_call: .; j_call: TRBJ1-1; v_call: TRBV20-1; cdr3_aa: CSARNVENTEAFF; cdr3_nt: TGCAGTGCTAGAAACGTGGAGAACACTGAAGCTTTCTTT
clone_size: .; d_call: .; j_call: TRBJ1-2; v_call: TRBV20-1; cdr3_aa: CSAPPGYTF; cdr3_nt: TGCAGTGCCCCCCCAGGCTACACCTTC
clone_size: few; d_call: TRBD1; j_call: TRBJ2-1; v_call: TRBV5-6; cdr3_aa: CASSWGQGRNEQFF; cdr3_nt: TGTGCCAGCAGCTGGGGACAGGGACGCAATGAGCAGTTCTTC
clone_size: .; d_call: .; j_call: TRBJ1-3; v_call: TRBV20-1; cdr3_aa: CSARVSGGNTIYF; cdr3_nt: TGCAGTGCTAGAGTTTCGGGTGGAAACACCATATATTTT
clone_size: few; d_call: .; j_call: TRBJ1-1; v_call: TRBV19; cdr3_aa: CASSIRGNTEAFF; cdr3_nt: TGTGCCAGTAGTATCCGGGGGAACACTGAAGCTTTCTTT
clone_size: .; d_call: TRBD1; j_call: TRBJ2-3; v_call: TRBV27; cdr3_aa: CVSRGLGTDTQYF; cdr3_nt: TGTGTCAGCAGGGGGCTGGGCACAGATACGCAGTATTTT
clone_size: .; d_call: .; j_call: TRBJ2-5; v_call: TRBV20-1; cdr3_aa: CSAQTSQETQYF; cdr3_nt: TGCAGTGCTCAAACTAGCCAAGAGACCCAGTACTTC
clone_size: .; d_call: TRBD1; j_call: TRBJ1-2; v_call: TRBV7-2; cdr3_aa: CASSHIGQGAYGYTF; cdr3_nt: TGTGCCAGCAGCCACATAGGACAGGGTGCCTATGGCTACACCTTC